The subject of this entry is one T cell receptor (beta chain). Sequencing was performed with immunoSEQ multiplex PCR; in TCRdb, only in-frame clones are kept and a portion is missing. This sample has approximately 480,000 clones, with around 85% found just once. This sample is part of a study of Ad26.COV2.S vaccination and SARS-CoV-2 variants. Treatment described: approximately 18 received Ad26.COV2.S at low or high dose, single or two shots; 5 received placebo; per-sample allocation not given. All samples were drawn on day 63, counting from the first vaccine or placebo injection. The CDR3 spans 14 residues. Trimming took off 5 bases at V and 7 bases at J, with 14 bases between the two ends. Germline values: CDR1 SGHAT, CDR2 FQNNGV.

This clonotype was sampled from a person aged 18-65 years who received the Ad26.COV2.S COVID-19 vaccine or a placebo. The material was peripheral blood, obtained in a trial of Ad26.COV2.S vaccine versus placebo. The rearrangement links TRBV11-2 to TRBJ2-2; D may correspond to TRBD1 or TRBD2 (5 bases each). This chain's CDR3 is CASSPMRGIGELFF. Here the CDR3 DNA reads TGTGCCAGCAGCCCTATGAGGGGAATCGGGGAGCTGTTTTTT.